This TCR beta chain was recovered during a study of post-analysis software for immune sequencing data. General observations from the study: A handful of TRBV segments appeared more often in patients than in controls, and TRBV5-6, TRBV5-1 and TRBV20-1 were among these. Among multiple sclerosis patients, normalized Chao1 diversity was significantly below that of controls.

Germline V gene data show CDR1 as DFQATT and CDR2 as SNEGSKA (reference sequence). This CDR3 has 14 amino acids. The V and J ends lost 6 bases and 3 bases, in that order; junction bases with no gene match: 7. Incorporated into the TCR beta cDNA libraries were unique molecular identifiers, which served to reduce PCR and sequencing biases. TCRdb reanalysed the PCR reads using MiXCR and keeps one entry per CDR3 protein. The data hold fewer than 600,000 distinct CDR3 sequences, with less than 45% observed a single time. Concerning this clonotype: Its target is unknown.

Material: blood. The sequence was collected from a girl between 10 and 17 years old with multiple sclerosis. The chain combines TRBV20-1 with TRBJ1-1; 10 positions agree with TRBD1. The CDR3 spells CSAHRGTGDTEAFF. The CDR3 DNA reads TGCAGTGCCCACCGAGGGACAGGGGACACTGAAGCTTTCTTT.